This T cell receptor beta chain derives from a study of shared clonotypes between healthy human individuals. Libraries were prepared by immunoSEQ multiplex PCR; TCRdb keeps only in-frame clonotypes and omits some of them. Of more than 1 million clones listed, about 80% were seen once; the top ten hold under 0.65%. V was clipped by 1 base and J by 9 bases, with 18 bases between them. Germline V gene data show CDR1 as MDHEN and CDR2 as SYDVKM. The CDR3 is made up of 15 amino acids. What was sequenced was memory CD4+ T cells from PBMCs. Subset in this sample: CD45RA-negative fraction. The sequence was collected from a man aged 18 to 29 in good health. Some clones in this sample may be carry-over from other donors' samples. The chain recombines TRBV28 with TRBJ2-5; tentatively, D is TRBD2 (7 bases). CDR3 amino acids: CASSLSPVLGGAQYF. Written as DNA, the CDR3 is TGTGCCAGCAGTTTATCTCCAGTGTTAGGGGGGGCCCAGTACTTC.